These 8 T cell receptor beta chains originate from one sample sequenced in a study of blood T cell repertoires in COVID-19. The method was immunoSEQ multiplex PCR; TCRdb's version includes in-frame clones alone and lacks a portion of them. The sample carries around 310,000 clones, around 89% recorded once. Sequencing was done on a sample of peripheral blood. These receptors were obtained from an older woman with acute or convalescent COVID-19.

The chain carries TRBV5-1 and TRBJ1-1; the D is unclear. V was pared by 1 base and J by 1 base, with 8 bases between. CDR3 size: 14 residues. Germline V lookup: CDR1 SGHRS, CDR2 YFSETQ. CDR3 sequence (DNA): TGCGCCAGCAGCTTGACGACTGGGAACACTGAAGCTTTCTTT. Protein product: CASSLTTGNTEAFF.

The CDR3 DNA reads as TGTGCCAGCAGTTACCGGTCAGGCCCTGGAAACACCATATATTTT. Encoded protein: CASSYRSGPGNTIYF. V gene TRBV6-5 combines with J gene TRBJ1-3; D call uncertain. The CDR3 contains 15 residues. The V and J ends lost 2 bases and 2 bases respectively, with 10 bases between them. Per germline, CDR1 MNHEY and CDR2 SVGAGI.

This chain uses TRBV25-1 with TRBJ2-1, with 8 bases that match TRBD2. The CDR3 runs 14 residues. J was trimmed by 1 base and V by 6 bases; bases with no gene match: 2. CDR1 is MGHDK and CDR2 is SYGVNS in the germline V gene. DNA of the CDR3: TGTGCCAGCAGCGGGGGGGGTTCCTACAATGAGCAGTTCTTC. It translates to CASSGGGSYNEQFF.

The rearrangement links TRBV4-2 to TRBJ2-5; 10 nucleotides align to TRBD2. There are 17 residues in the CDR3. The V and J ends lost 0 bases and 4 bases, in that order; junction bases with no gene match: 8. CDR1 and CDR2 (germline): LGHNA, YNFKEQ. In DNA form, the CDR3 reads TGTGCCAGCAGCCAAGAAAGTGGAGCGGGGGGGAGAGAGACCCAGTACTTC. Amino acids: CASSQESGAGGRETQYF.

The chain has TRBV19 and TRBJ1-6; TRBD1 agrees at 7 bases. CDR3 size: 15 residues. With 5 bases clipped from V and 7 bases from J, the junction kept 8 bases outside the gene matches. Germline CDR1 LNHDA, CDR2 SQIVND (reference sequence). The CDR3 reads CASSGNRGANSPLHF. As DNA, the CDR3 is TGTGCCAGTAGTGGAAACAGGGGCGCGAATTCACCCCTCCACTTT.

This clone was seen more than once but under ten times. The chain joins TRBV3-1 (or the pseudogene TRBV3-2) to TRBJ1-2, with D unclear. With 3 bases removed from V and 4 bases from J, the gap between germline ends came to 15 bases. The V gene's germline CDR1 is LGHDT and CDR2 YNNKEL (reference sequence). The CDR3 runs to 15 residues. The CDR3 DNA reads TGTGCCAGCAGCCAGGGCCCTTTTGAGGGCTATGGCTACACCTTC. This translates into CASSQGPFEGYGYTF.

The V call is TRBV2, the J call TRBJ1-4, with 9 nucleotides matching TRBD1. CDR3 length equals 14 residues. V was pared by 6 bases and J by 5 bases, with 4 bases of the junction left unmatched. Germline-derived CDR1 and CDR2 are SNHLY and FYNNEI. CDR3 sequence (DNA): TGTGCCAGCAGCCCCGGGACAGGGAATGAAAAACTGTTTTTT. It yields the protein CASSPGTGNEKLFF.

The J gene is TRBJ2-3, the V gene TRBV13; no clear D. Trimming removed 5 bases at V and 8 bases at J, with 11 bases between. CDR1 is PRHDT and CDR2 is FYEKMQ in the germline V gene (reference sequence). The CDR3 extends over 12 amino acids. CDR3 loop: CASSVIQTTQYF. The CDR3 nucleotides are TGTGCCAGCAGCGTTATACAGACTACGCAGTATTTT. The variable domain in full, completed from reference TRBV13 and TRBJ2-3, reads AAGVIQSPRHLIKEKRETATLKCYPIPRHDTVYWYQQGPGQDPQFLISFYEKMQSDKGSIPDRFSAQQFSDYHSELNMSSLELGDSALYFCASSVIQTTQYFGPGTRLTVL.